A single T cell receptor beta chain is shown here with its context. Its antigen remains unidentified. These data are taken from a study of response to subunit inactivated influenza vaccine. Points from the study as a whole: It was the authors' suggestion that each seasonal influenza vaccination recruits few new T cells.

The CDR3 contains 16 residues. Germline loops: CDR1 SEHNR, CDR2 FQNEAQ (reference sequence). The germline V and J ends were trimmed by 5 bases and 5 bases, with 19 bases remaining between them. TCRdb fed the RT-PCR reads into MiXCR, producing one record per CDR3 protein. The sample records hundreds of thousands of distinct CDR3 sequences, roughly 14% being singletons. Source: PBMCs from blood, taken approximately 13 days after vaccination. This chain connects TRBV7-9 to TRBJ2-1; either TRBD1 or TRBD2 may supply D (7 bases each). The sequence derives from a man in his fifties or sixties who received an inactivated influenza vaccine. The CDR3 DNA reads as TGTGCCAGCAGCGACCTGGGGAGGGGGCTGCACAATGAGCAGTTCTTC. Protein: CASSDLGRGLHNEQFF. The variable domain in full, completed from reference TRBV7-9 and TRBJ2-1, reads DTGVSQNPRHKITKRGQNVTFRCDPISEHNRLYWYRQTLGQGPEFLTYFQNEAQLEKSRLLSDRFSAERPKGSFSTLEIQRTEQGDSAMYLCASSDLGRGLHNEQFFGPGTRLTVL.